The present T cell receptor (beta chain) was sequenced within a study of CD8+CD57+ T cells in acquired aplastic anemia. Germline V lookup: CDR1 SEHNR, CDR2 FQNEAQ (reference sequence). The germline V and J ends were trimmed by 1 base and 8 bases, with 11 bases remaining between them. CDR3 length equals 13 residues. Genomic DNA provided the template from which TCR beta VDJ and CDR3 profiles were obtained. MiXCR was run by TCRdb on the reads, yielding one entry per CDR3 protein. The sample carries 250,000 to 300,000 distinct CDR3 sequences, approximately 58% recorded once. Patients included in sequencing had previously demonstrated CD8+CD57+ cell expansion by flow cytometry. A note on this clonotype: Its antigen is unidentified.

Study observations and caveats: Between the patient and control groups, CD8+ Simpson's diversity did not differ significantly.

Material for sequencing was sorted CD4+, CD8+, or CD8+CD57+ T cells (not recorded which) from PBMCs. The chain couples TRBV7-9 to TRBJ2-5, with D uncertain. The receptor was isolated from a human donor with aplastic anemia. DNA of the CDR3: TGTGCCAGCAGCTTAGTGTCTGGGCAAACCCAGTACTTC. This encodes CASSLVSGQTQYF.